This T cell receptor beta chain was observed in a study of blood T cells in healthy people across ages. Whole-study findings and limits: Estimated diversity that came from one million T cells was considered an underestimate. A roughly linear age-dependent decrease characterized TCR beta diversity per million T cells. It was not possible, with unsorted PBMCs, to conclusively compare naive and antigen-experienced cells.

About this clonotype itself: Antigen: not known. The junction departs from the called germline gene at one end, perhaps through a read error.

Per germline, CDR1 SEHNR and CDR2 FQNEAQ (reference sequence). CDR3 length: 16 residues. With a J-beta primer mix and a sample-barcoded 5' primer, a second PCR ran about 7 to 12 cycles. TCRdb fed the 5' RACE reads into MiXCR, producing one record per CDR3 protein. This sample has 650,000 to 1,000,000 distinct CDR3 sequences; approximately 35% occur once, and the top ten carry 10% to 15%. The receptor was derived from a man aged 18 to 35 in good health. Sequenced input: blood. The chain carries TRBV7-9 and TRBJ2-6; TRBD1 matches at 7 bases. CDR3 amino acids: CVSSPNTGAGANVLTF. In DNA, the CDR3 is TGTGTCAGCAGCCCCAATACAGGGGCTGGGGCCAACGTCCTGACTTTC.